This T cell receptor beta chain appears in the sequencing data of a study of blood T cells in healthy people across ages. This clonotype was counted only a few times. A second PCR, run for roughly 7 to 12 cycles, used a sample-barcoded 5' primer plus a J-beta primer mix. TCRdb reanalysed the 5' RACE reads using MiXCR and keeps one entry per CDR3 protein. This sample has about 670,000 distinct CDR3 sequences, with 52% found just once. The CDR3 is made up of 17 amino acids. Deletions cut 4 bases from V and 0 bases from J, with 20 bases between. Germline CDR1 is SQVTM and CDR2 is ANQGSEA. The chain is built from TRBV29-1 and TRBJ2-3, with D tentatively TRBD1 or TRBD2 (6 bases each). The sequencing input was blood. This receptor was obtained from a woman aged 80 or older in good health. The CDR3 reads CSVAGQLTSTSTDTQYF. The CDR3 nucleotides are TGCAGCGTTGCCGGACAGCTAACTAGCACTAGCACAGATACGCAGTATTTT.